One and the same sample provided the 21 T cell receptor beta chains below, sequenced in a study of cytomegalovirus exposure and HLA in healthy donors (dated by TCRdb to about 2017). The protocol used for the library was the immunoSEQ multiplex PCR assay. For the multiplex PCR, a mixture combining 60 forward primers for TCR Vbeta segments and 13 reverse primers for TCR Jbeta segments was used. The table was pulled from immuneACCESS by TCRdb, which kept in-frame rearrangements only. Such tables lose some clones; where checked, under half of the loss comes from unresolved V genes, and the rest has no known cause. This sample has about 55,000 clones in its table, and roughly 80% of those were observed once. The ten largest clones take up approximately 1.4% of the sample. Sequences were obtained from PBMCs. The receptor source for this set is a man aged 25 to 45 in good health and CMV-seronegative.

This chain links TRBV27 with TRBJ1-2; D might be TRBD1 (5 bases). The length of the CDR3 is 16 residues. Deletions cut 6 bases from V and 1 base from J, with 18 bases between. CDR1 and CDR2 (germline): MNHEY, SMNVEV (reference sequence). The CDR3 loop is CASRFIWRGGNYGYTF. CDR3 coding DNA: TGTGCCAGCAGATTTATATGGAGGGGAGGTAACTATGGCTACACCTTC.

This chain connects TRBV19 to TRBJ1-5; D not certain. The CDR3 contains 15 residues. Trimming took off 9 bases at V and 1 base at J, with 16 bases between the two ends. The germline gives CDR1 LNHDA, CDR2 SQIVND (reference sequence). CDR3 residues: CASNQAPVSNQPQHF. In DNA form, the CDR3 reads TGTGCCAGCAATCAGGCTCCTGTGAGCAATCAGCCCCAGCATTTT.

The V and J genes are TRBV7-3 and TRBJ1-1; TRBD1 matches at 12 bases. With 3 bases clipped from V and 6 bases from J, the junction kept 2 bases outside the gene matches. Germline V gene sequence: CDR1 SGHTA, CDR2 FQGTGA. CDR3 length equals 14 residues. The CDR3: CASSLGQGASEAFF. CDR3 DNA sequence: TGTGCCAGCAGCTTGGGACAGGGGGCGTCTGAAGCTTTCTTT.

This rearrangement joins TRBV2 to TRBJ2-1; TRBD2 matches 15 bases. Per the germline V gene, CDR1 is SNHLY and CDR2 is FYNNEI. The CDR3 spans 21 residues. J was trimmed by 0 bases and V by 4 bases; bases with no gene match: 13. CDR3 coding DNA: TGTGCCAGCAGTGCCGGACTACCGGGACTAGCGGGGGGCAGCTCCTACAATGAGCAGTTCTTC. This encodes CASSAGLPGLAGGSSYNEQFF. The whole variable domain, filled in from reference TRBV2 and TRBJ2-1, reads EPEVTQTPSHQVTQMGQEVILRCVPISNHLYFYWYRQILGQKVEFLVSFYNNEISEKSEIFDDQFSVERPDGSNFTLKIRSTKLEDSAMYFCASSAGLPGLAGGSSYNEQFFGPGTRLTVL.

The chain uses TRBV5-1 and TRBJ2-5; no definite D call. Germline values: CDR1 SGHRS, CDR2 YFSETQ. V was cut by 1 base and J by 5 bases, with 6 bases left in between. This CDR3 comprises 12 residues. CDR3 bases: TGCGCCAGCAGCTTGTACTATGAGACCCAGTACTTC. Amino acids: CASSLYYETQYF.

The CDR3, as DNA: TGTGCCAGCAAACGGGGGACAGGGAAGGGCAATCAGCCCCAGCATTTT. Amino acids: CASKRGTGKGNQPQHF. The V and J genes are TRBV19 and TRBJ1-5; TRBD1 matches at 9 bases. In germline, CDR1 is LNHDA, CDR2 SQIVND (reference sequence). The CDR3 is 16 amino acids. V lost 9 bases and J lost 2; bases outside the gene matches: 11.

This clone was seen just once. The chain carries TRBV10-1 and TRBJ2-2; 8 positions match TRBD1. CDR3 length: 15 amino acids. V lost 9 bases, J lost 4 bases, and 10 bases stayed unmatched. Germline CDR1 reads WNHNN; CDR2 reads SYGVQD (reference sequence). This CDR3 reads CARGRRRGPTGELFF. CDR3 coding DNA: TGCGCCAGGGGTCGGCGCAGGGGGCCCACCGGGGAGCTGTTTTTT.

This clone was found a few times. The CDR3 coding sequence is TGTGCCAGCAGACCCGGACTAGCGGGAGCAGATACGCAGTATTTT. Amino acid sequence: CASRPGLAGADTQYF. The V and J genes are TRBV28 and TRBJ2-3; 13 nucleotides match TRBD2. Germline V gene sequence: CDR1 MDHEN, CDR2 SYDVKM. This CDR3 spans 15 amino acids. V was pared by 6 bases and J by 4 bases, with 4 bases of the junction left unmatched. Full variable domain (rest looked up from reference TRBV28 and TRBJ2-3): DVKVTQSSRYLVKRTGEKVFLECVQDMDHENMFWYRQDPGLGLRLIYFSYDVKMKEKGDIPEGYSVSREKKERFSLILESASTNQTSMYLCASRPGLAGADTQYFGPGTRLTVL.

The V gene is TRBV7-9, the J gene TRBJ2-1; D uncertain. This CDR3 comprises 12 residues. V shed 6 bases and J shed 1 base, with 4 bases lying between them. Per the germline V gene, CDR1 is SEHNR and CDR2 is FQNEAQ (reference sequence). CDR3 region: CASSYSYNEQFF. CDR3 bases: TGTGCCAGCAGTTATTCCTACAATGAGCAGTTCTTC.

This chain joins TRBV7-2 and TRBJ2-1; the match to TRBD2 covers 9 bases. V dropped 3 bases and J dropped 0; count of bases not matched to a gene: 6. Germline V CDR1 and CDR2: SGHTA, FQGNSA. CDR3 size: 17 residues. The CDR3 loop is CASSFSGGPSSYNEQFF. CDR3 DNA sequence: TGTGCCAGCAGCTTTAGCGGGGGCCCGAGCTCCTACAATGAGCAGTTCTTC.

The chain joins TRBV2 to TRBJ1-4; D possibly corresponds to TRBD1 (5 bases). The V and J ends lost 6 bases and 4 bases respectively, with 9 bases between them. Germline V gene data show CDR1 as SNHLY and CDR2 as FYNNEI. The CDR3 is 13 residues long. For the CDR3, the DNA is TGTGCCAGCAGGTCAGGGAATAATGAAAAACTGTTTTTT. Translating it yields CASRSGNNEKLFF.

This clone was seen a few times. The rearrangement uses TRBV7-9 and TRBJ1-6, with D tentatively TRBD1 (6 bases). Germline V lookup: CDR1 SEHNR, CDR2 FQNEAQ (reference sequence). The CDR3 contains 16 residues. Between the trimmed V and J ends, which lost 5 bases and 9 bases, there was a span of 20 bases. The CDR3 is CASSPGGGQLSSPLHF. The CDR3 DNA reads TGTGCCAGCAGCCCGGGGGGGGGCCAACTAAGTTCACCCCTCCACTTT.

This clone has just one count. The CDR3 bases are TGTGCCAGCAGCGTAGCGGGGAGCTCCTACAATGAGCAGTTCTTC. This codes for CASSVAGSSYNEQFF. This rearrangement joins TRBV28 to TRBJ2-1, with 8 bases lining up with TRBD2. The CDR3 loop spans 15 amino acids. Germline assignment: CDR1 MDHEN and CDR2 SYDVKM. The trim removed 6 bases at V and 0 bases at J, leaving 4 bases unmatched.

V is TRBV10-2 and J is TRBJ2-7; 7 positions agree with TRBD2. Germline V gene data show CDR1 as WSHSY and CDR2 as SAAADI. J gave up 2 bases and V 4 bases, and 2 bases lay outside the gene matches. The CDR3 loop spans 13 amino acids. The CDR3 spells CASSVGGAYEQYF. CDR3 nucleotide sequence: TGCGCCAGCAGTGTGGGGGGGGCCTACGAGCAGTACTTC.

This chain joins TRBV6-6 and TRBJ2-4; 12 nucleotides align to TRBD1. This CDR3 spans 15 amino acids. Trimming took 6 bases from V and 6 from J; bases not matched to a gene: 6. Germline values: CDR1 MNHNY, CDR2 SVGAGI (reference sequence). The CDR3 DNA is TGTGCCAGCAGCGGGACAGGGGGCAGGGGAAACATTCAGTACTTC. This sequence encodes CASSGTGGRGNIQYF.

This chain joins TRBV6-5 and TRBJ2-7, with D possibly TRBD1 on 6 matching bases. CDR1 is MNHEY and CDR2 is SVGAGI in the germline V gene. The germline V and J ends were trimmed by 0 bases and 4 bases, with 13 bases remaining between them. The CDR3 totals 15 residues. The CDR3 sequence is CASSYSLRTVYEQYF. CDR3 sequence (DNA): TGTGCCAGCAGTTACTCCCTTCGGACAGTATACGAGCAGTACTTC.

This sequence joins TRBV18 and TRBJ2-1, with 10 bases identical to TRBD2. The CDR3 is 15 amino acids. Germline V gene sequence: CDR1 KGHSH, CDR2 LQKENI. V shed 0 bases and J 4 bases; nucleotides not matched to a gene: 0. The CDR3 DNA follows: TGTGCCAGCTCACCACCGACTAGCGGGTACAATGAGCAGTTCTTC. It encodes CASSPPTSGYNEQFF.

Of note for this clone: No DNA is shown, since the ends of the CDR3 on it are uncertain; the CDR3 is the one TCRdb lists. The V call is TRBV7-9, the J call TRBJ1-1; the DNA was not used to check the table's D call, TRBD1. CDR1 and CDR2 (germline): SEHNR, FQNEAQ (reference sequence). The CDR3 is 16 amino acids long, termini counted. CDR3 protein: CASSLFGPGMNTEAFF.

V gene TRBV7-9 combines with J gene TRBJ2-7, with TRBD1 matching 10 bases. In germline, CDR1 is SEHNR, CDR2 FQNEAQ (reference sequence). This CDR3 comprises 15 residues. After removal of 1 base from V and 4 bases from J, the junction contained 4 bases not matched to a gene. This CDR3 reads CASSLEDRGRYEQYF. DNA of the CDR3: TGTGCCAGCAGCTTAGAAGACAGGGGGCGGTACGAGCAGTACTTC.

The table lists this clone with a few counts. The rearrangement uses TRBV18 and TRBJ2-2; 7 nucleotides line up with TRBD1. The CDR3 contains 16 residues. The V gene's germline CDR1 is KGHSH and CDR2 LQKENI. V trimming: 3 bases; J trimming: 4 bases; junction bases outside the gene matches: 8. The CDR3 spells CASSPPGTESTGELFF. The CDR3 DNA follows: TGTGCCAGCTCACCCCCCGGGACAGAGAGCACCGGGGAGCTGTTTTTT.

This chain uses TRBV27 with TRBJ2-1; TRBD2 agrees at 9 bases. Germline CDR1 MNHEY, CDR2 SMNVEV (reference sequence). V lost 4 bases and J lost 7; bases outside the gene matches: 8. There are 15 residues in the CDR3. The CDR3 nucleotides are TGTGCCAGCAGTTATTGGCTAGCGGGATTGAATGAGCAGTTCTTC. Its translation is CASSYWLAGLNEQFF.